The 27 T cell receptor beta chains presented below share a single source sample, sequenced in a study of blood T cells in healthy people across ages. Next came a second PCR, run for about 6 to 12 cycles, which used a sample-barcoded 5' primer along with a J-beta primer mix. TCRdb reprocessed the 5' RACE reads with MiXCR, giving one entry per CDR3 protein. The table has about 830,000 distinct CDR3 sequences, about 62% seen once. Material: blood. These TCRs come from a man younger than 40 in good health.

V usage is TRBV7-2 and J usage is TRBJ2-3; D is unclear. The CDR3 loop spans 15 amino acids. The germline V and J ends were trimmed by 1 base and 4 bases, with 12 bases remaining between them. Germline V gene data show CDR1 as SGHTA and CDR2 as FQGNSA. The CDR3 DNA reads TGTGCCAGCAGCTTAGTTCAGAAGGCTGCAGATACGCAGTATTTT. This sequence encodes CASSLVQKAADTQYF.

The chain employs TRBV7-9 and TRBJ2-3; 7 positions match TRBD2. Germline CDR1 is SEHNR and CDR2 is FQNEAQ (reference sequence). The CDR3 runs 12 residues. V shed 7 bases, J shed 4 bases, and the junction held 2 bases outside the gene matches. CDR3 residues: CASTLAADTQYF. CDR3 bases: TGTGCCAGCACCCTAGCGGCAGATACGCAGTATTTT.

CDR3 in DNA: TGTGCCAGCAGCGGGCTCATGAACACTGAAGCTTTCTTT. Protein product: CASSGLMNTEAFF. J is TRBJ1-1 and V is TRBV3-1, with D uncertain. Trimming took 5 bases from V and 0 from J, leaving 7 bases between them. CDR3 size: 13 residues. The V gene's germline CDR1 is LGHDT and CDR2 YNNKEL (reference sequence).

With regard to this clonotype: At one end the junction does not follow the germline gene, possibly because of a read error. The J gene is TRBJ2-5, the V gene TRBV9; 9 nucleotides agree with TRBD2. The germline CDR1 and CDR2 sequences are SGDLS and YYNGEE. This CDR3 region has 16 residues. As DNA, the CDR3 is TGTGCCAGCGGCGTACCTAGCGGGGCGTTTCAAGAGACCCTGTACTTC. Translated, it gives CASGVPSGAFQETLYF.

The chain employs TRBV7-9 and TRBJ1-2; D is ambiguous. Germline lookup yields CDR1 SEHNR and CDR2 FQNEAQ (reference sequence). Trimming took 1 base from V and 5 from J, leaving 11 bases between them. CDR3 length equals 14 residues. The CDR3 bases are TGTGCCAGCAGCTTAGAAGGAGGTCCATATGGCTACACCTTC. Translating gives CASSLEGGPYGYTF. The full variable domain, with the rest looked up from reference TRBV7-9 and TRBJ1-2, is DTGVSQNPRHKITKRGQNVTFRCDPISEHNRLYWYRQTLGQGPEFLTYFQNEAQLEKSRLLSDRFSAERPKGSFSTLEIQRTEQGDSAMYLCASSLEGGPYGYTFGSGTRLTVV.

The sample holds a few counts of this clonotype. An end of the junction does not agree with germline; a read error may underlie this. The chain recombines TRBV5-1 with TRBJ1-4, with D maybe TRBD1 (5 bases). The CDR3 has 14 residues. Germline V gene data show CDR1 as SGHRS and CDR2 as YFSETQ. CDR3 DNA: TGTGCCAGCAGTTCGACAGCAACTAATGAAAAACTGTTTTTT. Its protein is CASSSTATNEKLFF.

V usage is TRBV7-9 and J usage is TRBJ2-4; 13 nucleotides match TRBD2. The last part of the DNA fits TRBJ2-7 better; the J call may be wrong. This CDR3 comprises 13 residues. CDR1 is SEHNR and CDR2 is FQNEAQ in the germline V gene (reference sequence). The CDR3 sequence: CASSRLAGGEQYF. CDR3 DNA: TGTGCCAGCAGCCGACTAGCGGGGGGCGAGCAGTACTTC.

This clonotype was detected only a few times. The chain employs TRBV9 and TRBJ2-1, with D possibly matching TRBD1 (6 bases). Germline CDR1 is SGDLS and CDR2 is YYNGEE. The CDR3 sequence is 12 residues long. Trimming shortened V by 4 bases and J by 10 bases, and 12 bases separated the two germline ends. Here the CDR3 DNA reads TGTGCCAGCAGCAAAATTGACAGGGAGCAGTTCTTC. This gives the protein CASSKIDREQFF.

The chain employs TRBV27 and TRBJ2-7; a weak D match, TRBD2 (6 bases). Trimming shortened V by 8 bases and J by 3 bases, and 17 bases separated the two germline ends. Germline lookup yields CDR1 MNHEY and CDR2 SMNVEV (reference sequence). The CDR3 is made up of 14 amino acids. Here the CDR3 reads CASGAGWLDYEQYF. As DNA, the CDR3 is TGTGCCAGCGGTGCGGGGTGGCTGGACTACGAGCAGTACTTC.

This rearrangement joins TRBV20-1 to TRBJ2-7, with D hard to call. This CDR3 is built from 11 residues. V lost 6 bases and J lost 5, with 11 bases in between. Germline V lookup: CDR1 DFQATT, CDR2 SNEGSKA (reference sequence). The CDR3 region has the DNA TGCAGTGCCTCTCCGGAACACGAGCAGTACTTC. Protein sequence: CSASPEHEQYF.

The chain links TRBV2 to TRBJ2-5; 11 positions agree with TRBD2. The junction had 3 bases not matched to a gene; V was cut back by 0 bases and J by 9 bases. Germline CDR1 SNHLY, CDR2 FYNNEI. There are 14 residues in the CDR3. CDR3 sequence: CASSEARLAGPQYF. CDR3 DNA sequence: TGTGCCAGCAGTGAAGCAAGACTAGCGGGGCCCCAGTACTTC.

V is TRBV5-1 and J is TRBJ2-4, with D perhaps matching TRBD1 or TRBD2 (6 bases each). This CDR3 has 15 amino acids. V was shortened by 0 bases and J by 5 bases, with 12 bases between the two germline ends. Germline CDR1 is SGHRS and CDR2 is YFSETQ. CDR3: CASSLERGRENIQYF. The CDR3, as DNA: TGCGCCAGCAGCTTGGAACGGGGGCGGGAAAACATTCAGTACTTC.

This sequence joins TRBV4-2 and TRBJ2-6; D possibly corresponds to TRBD1 (6 bases). CDR3 size: 19 residues. Trimming pared 1 base from V and 2 bases from J, leaving 18 bases between. CDR1 is LGHNA, CDR2 YNFKEQ, per germline. CDR3 coding DNA: TGTGCCAGCAGCCAAGCTCACCAGGGGACGCTCCCTGGGGCCAACGTCCTGACTTTC. Encoded protein: CASSQAHQGTLPGANVLTF.

This clonotype has a handful of counts. The V gene is TRBV20-1, the J gene TRBJ1-5, with D perhaps matching TRBD1 (5 bases). Deletions cut 6 bases from V and 0 bases from J, with 15 bases between. CDR1 is DFQATT, CDR2 SNEGSKA, per germline (reference sequence). The CDR3 runs 15 residues. The CDR3 DNA reads TGCAGTGCCAAGGGGCCGACCTATAGCAATCAGCCCCAGCATTTT. Its translation: CSAKGPTYSNQPQHF.

This clonotype has only a few counts. V usage is TRBV7-3 and J usage is TRBJ2-2; TRBD1 or TRBD2 may be the D gene (7 bases each). The CDR3 contains 16 residues. V was pared by 6 bases and J by 1 base, with 15 bases between. The germline V gene encodes CDR1 SGHTA and CDR2 FQGTGA. CDR3 coding DNA: TGTGCCAGCAGTTTCCAGGGGGGGGTGAACACCGGGGAGCTGTTTTTT. Translation gives CASSFQGGVNTGELFF.

The chain links TRBV3-1 to TRBJ2-7, with a tentative D call TRBD1 (6 bases). Trimming cost V 6 bases and J 2 bases, with 14 bases left between them. CDR3 length: 14 amino acids. The germline V gene has CDR1 LGHDT and CDR2 YNNKEL (reference sequence). The CDR3 DNA sequence: TGTGCCAGCAGTCTAGGGGGATTTACCTACGAGCAGTACTTC. Translated, it gives CASSLGGFTYEQYF.

This clonotype was counted a few times. The chain carries TRBV13 and TRBJ2-1, with 10 bases that match TRBD2. Germline trimming cut 5 bases from V and 7 bases from J; bases unmatched to any gene: 8. CDR3 length: 15 residues. Germline CDR1 is PRHDT and CDR2 is FYEKMQ (reference sequence). CDR3 sequence reads: CASSALAGVGNEQFF. The CDR3 bases are TGTGCCAGCAGCGCCCTAGCGGGGGTCGGGAATGAGCAGTTCTTC.

The chain combines TRBV29-1 with TRBJ2-7; possible D gene TRBD2, 6 bases. Trimming left V 5 bases short and J 5 bases short, with 13 bases between. Germline V gene sequence: CDR1 SQVTM, CDR2 ANQGSEA. The CDR3 covers 12 residues. The CDR3 DNA is TGCAGCGTTTCCGCGGGGATCCACGAGCAGTACTTC. Protein product: CSVSAGIHEQYF.

Regarding this clonotype: At one of its ends the junction is not consistent with the germline gene, which may arise from a read error. The chain recombines TRBV29-1 with TRBJ1-4; possible D gene TRBD1, 6 bases. Germline CDR1 and CDR2: SQVTM and ANQGSEA. This CDR3 comprises 13 residues. The CDR3 reads CSTAGTTNKKLFF. CDR3 coding DNA: TGCAGTACTGCAGGGACAACTAATAAAAAACTGTTTTTT.

The chain employs TRBV21-1 and TRBJ2-7. TRBV21-1 is given as a pseudogene. The length of the CDR3 is 11 residues. The CDR3 bases are TGTGCCAGCAACCAAAGAATAGAGCAGTACTTC. Translation: CASNQRIEQYF.

V and J are TRBV25-1 and TRBJ1-1; the match to TRBD1 covers 10 bases. The V gene end was trimmed by 0 bases and the J gene end by 0 bases; junction bases not matched to a gene: 13. The CDR3 has 20 residues. Germline CDR1 reads MGHDK; CDR2 reads SYGVNS. CDR3 DNA sequence: TGTGCCAGCAGTGAATATTTAGGGAGACAGGGGGCGACGATGAACACTGAAGCTTTCTTT. As protein: CASSEYLGRQGATMNTEAFF.

The chain combines TRBV4-2 with TRBJ2-7; D uncertain. Germline V gene lookup returns CDR1 LGHNA and CDR2 YNFKEQ. The CDR3 contains 12 residues. Trimming took off 0 bases at V and 9 bases at J, with 9 bases between the two ends. The CDR3: CASSQEAAGQYF. CDR3 DNA: TGTGCCAGCAGCCAAGAAGCTGCCGGGCAGTACTTC.

This rearrangement joins TRBV6-2 or TRBV6-3 to TRBJ1-6; D is possibly TRBD1 (5 bases). This CDR3 region has 14 residues. Trimming pared 2 bases from V and 10 bases from J, leaving 12 bases between. Germline-derived CDR1 and CDR2 are MNHEY and SVGEGT. This CDR3 is CASSYPQGRSPLHF. DNA for the CDR3: TGTGCCAGCAGTTACCCGCAGGGTAGGTCACCCCTCCACTTT.

This chain joins TRBV5-1 and TRBJ1-4; a possible D gene is TRBD1 (6 bases). V gave up 3 bases and J gave up 3 bases, with 9 bases separating them. Germline CDR1 is SGHRS and CDR2 is YFSETQ. The CDR3 contains 14 residues. The chain's CDR3 is CASSSGQSNEKLFF. The CDR3 region has the DNA TGCGCCAGCAGCTCCGGACAGTCTAATGAAAAACTGTTTTTT.

V is TRBV9 and J is TRBJ2-2; TRBD2 matches 14 bases. The CDR3 loop spans 18 amino acids. Germline V gives CDR1 SGDLS, CDR2 YYNGEE. The trim removed 0 bases at V and 6 bases at J, leaving 7 bases unmatched. CDR3 nucleotide sequence: TGTGCCAGCAGCGTAGCTTCCGGGACTAGCGGGGGTCCCGGGGAGCTGTTTTTT. It specifies CASSVASGTSGGPGELFF.

V and J are TRBV4-3 and TRBJ2-5, with D possibly called TRBD1 or TRBD2 (6 bases each). The V end lost 0 bases, the J end lost 9 bases, and 32 bases lay between the germline ends. Germline V gene sequence: CDR1 LGHNA, CDR2 YSLEER. CDR3 length: 20 residues. In DNA form, the CDR3 reads TGCGCCAGCAGCCAAGATGGGGCGGGACACTTCGCTAGGGCCCAAGGGGCCCAGTACTTC. Residues: CASSQDGAGHFARAQGAQYF.

The rearrangement joins TRBV12-3 or TRBV12-4 to TRBJ2-5; 8 bases are a match to TRBD1. The CDR3 contains 12 residues. J gave up 3 bases and V 6 bases, and 0 bases lay outside the gene matches. CDR3 protein: CASRTGEETQYF. DNA of the CDR3: TGTGCCAGCAGGACAGGGGAAGAGACCCAGTACTTC.